This entry concerns a single TCR beta chain. The antigen is unknown. The germline gene is not matched at one end of the junction; a read error may be the cause. Additional DNA sequences in this sample encode the identical CDR3. This sample was taken from a study of cytomegalovirus exposure and HLA in healthy donors. General observations from the study: Presence/absence analyses rested on an assumption that sequencing depth was roughly uniform across donors. The study designated 150 or so TCR beta chains cytomegalovirus-associated.

PCR employed 60 Vbeta and 13 Jbeta primers. In the study's own analysis: Per a later analysis, the number of unique TCR beta chains was 75 million to 90 million, of which roughly 9.9 million were shared. The protocol was immunoSEQ multiplex PCR, while the TCRdb copy is restricted to in-frame clones and leaves out a portion. That table supplies the V and J calls and clone size; D and trimming were determined from the DNA. Of under 200,000 clones in the sample, roughly 85% were seen once. Germline V gene lookup returns CDR1 SEHNR and CDR2 FQNEAQ (reference sequence). There are 14 residues in the CDR3. V gene TRBV7-9 combines with J gene TRBJ1-1, with D perhaps TRBD1 (6 bases). This TCR was sampled from a woman between 40 and 55 years old in good health and CMV-seronegative. The specimen was PBMCs. CDR3 coding DNA: TGTTCCAGCAGCTTAGGGGGGCGGAGCACTGAAGCTTTCTTT. As protein: CSSSLGGRSTEAFF.